This T cell receptor beta chain comes out of a study of identical twins. Overall study findings and caveats: High-abundance cord blood beta clonotypes had fewer insertions; memory repertoires showed none.

In this sample, this clonotype turned up many times. Its antigen remains unknown. In TCRdb, the 5' RACE reads were re-called with MiXCR into one record per CDR3 protein. The data contain a few hundred thousand distinct CDR3 sequences, 7.5% to 10% of them seen just once; the ten biggest clones take up roughly 3%. The CDR3 extends over 13 amino acids. Deletions cut 7 bases from V and 4 bases from J, with 11 bases between. These data also formed part of another study, on yellow fever vaccine responses in identical twins.

J is TRBJ1-5 and V is TRBV12-3 or TRBV12-4; the D gene is possibly TRBD1 (5 bases). Sample: PBMCs. This receptor was obtained from a woman aged 18-30 years in good health. The CDR3 coding sequence is TGTGCCAGCAACAATCAGGGAAATCAGCCCCAGCATTTT. Protein: CASNNQGNQPQHF.